The 30 T cell receptor beta chains below all came from one sample that was sequenced in a study of cytomegalovirus exposure and HLA in healthy donors. Some clones are missing from TCRdb's copy, which holds only in-frame ones; the method was immunoSEQ multiplex PCR. The repertoire holds 55,000 to 85,000 clones, with around 93% as singletons. Specimen: PBMCs. The receptors were sampled from a woman under 30 in good health and CMV-seronegative.

The sample holds one count of this clone. This rearrangement joins TRBV30 to TRBJ2-3; a weak D match, TRBD2 (6 bases). This CDR3 has 16 amino acids. Trimming took off 0 bases at V and 0 bases at J, with 13 bases between the two ends. Germline V lookup: CDR1 GTSNPN, CDR2 SVGIG (reference sequence). The CDR3 nucleotides read TGTGCCTGGAGTGTATGGCGGGGATCTAGCACAGATACGCAGTATTTT. Amino acid sequence: CAWSVWRGSSTDTQYF.

The gene calls are TRBV4-1 and TRBJ2-5, with D tentatively TRBD1 (6 bases). The CDR3 extends over 15 amino acids. Trimming cost V 3 bases and J 4 bases, with 15 bases left between them. The V gene's germline CDR1 is MGHRA and CDR2 YSYEKL. DNA for the CDR3: TGCGCCAGCAGCCACCCGGGACAAGAGCCAGAGACCCAGTACTTC. This translates into CASSHPGQEPETQYF.

The rearrangement links TRBV7-8 to TRBJ2-1, with D possibly matching TRBD1 (7 bases). CDR1 is SGHVS, CDR2 FQNEAQ, per germline. Trimming shortened V by 5 bases and J by 5 bases, and 28 bases separated the two germline ends. The CDR3 runs to 19 residues. The CDR3 is CASSLRGRGVSRSHNEQFF. The DNA of the CDR3 is TGTGCCAGCAGCCTTAGGGGGCGCGGGGTCTCCAGGTCCCACAATGAGCAGTTCTTC.

The rearrangement links TRBV7-9 to TRBJ1-2; D not resolved. V was trimmed by 4 bases and J by 2 bases, leaving 11 bases between them. Looked up from germline, CDR1 is SEHNR and CDR2 is FQNEAQ (reference sequence). This CDR3 has 14 residues. In DNA form, the CDR3 reads TGTGCCAGCAGCTGGCCCCCCGTAAACTATGGCTACACCTTC. It translates to CASSWPPVNYGYTF.

This clone appeared a single time. The rearrangement joins TRBV27 to TRBJ1-2; the D gene is possibly TRBD1 (5 bases). Per germline, CDR1 MNHEY and CDR2 SMNVEV (reference sequence). V gave up 2 bases and J gave up 7 bases, with 14 bases separating them. This CDR3 is built from 14 residues. DNA for the CDR3: TGTGCCAGCAGTTTAAGGGGCGGTTTTTTTGGCTACACCTTC. Its protein product is CASSLRGGFFGYTF.

This clone was picked up a small number of times. CDR3 region: CASSLASGGTGELFF. The CDR3 coding sequence is TGTGCCAGCAGTTTGGCGTCAGGGGGAACCGGGGAGCTGTTTTTT. J is TRBJ2-2 and V is TRBV28; TRBD1 matches at 7 bases. V trimming: 3 bases; J trimming: 5 bases; junction bases outside the gene matches: 6. Germline values: CDR1 MDHEN, CDR2 SYDVKM. CDR3 length: 15 residues.

The chain uses TRBV4-1 and TRBJ1-3; possibly TRBD1 for D (5 bases). V gave up 1 base and J gave up 2 bases, with 12 bases separating them. The CDR3 loop spans 16 amino acids. Per germline, CDR1 MGHRA and CDR2 YSYEKL. CDR3 region: CASSQGGGRTGNTIYF. CDR3 bases: TGCGCCAGCAGCCAAGGGGGCGGTAGAACTGGAAACACCATATATTTT.

The chain joins TRBV6-1 to TRBJ1-1, with D possibly TRBD1 on 6 matching bases. Trimming removed 0 bases at V and 2 bases at J, with 16 bases between. The CDR3 is 17 residues long. Per germline, CDR1 MNHNS and CDR2 SASEGT. The CDR3 DNA reads as TGTGCCAGCAGTGAAGCGGGACGCTGGACAGCAAACACTGAAGCTTTCTTT. Protein product: CASSEAGRWTANTEAFF.

The V and J genes are TRBV19 and TRBJ1-4; D is uncertain. Germline CDR1 reads LNHDA; CDR2 reads SQIVND (reference sequence). This CDR3 spans 13 amino acids. V lost 6 bases to trimming and J lost 6 bases, with 11 bases between them. CDR3 DNA sequence: TGTGCCAGTAGGGGGAGGTACTATGAAAAACTGTTTTTT. Translated, it gives CASRGRYYEKLFF.

This chain joins TRBV5-5 and TRBJ2-7; 10 nucleotides line up with TRBD1. This CDR3 comprises 15 residues. Trimming cost V 3 bases and J 5 bases; bases outside gene matches: 8. Germline V CDR1 and CDR2: SGHKS, YYEKEE (reference sequence). CDR3 coding DNA: TGTGCCAGCAGCTATCCGGGACAGGGGATACACGAGCAGTACTTC. It encodes CASSYPGQGIHEQYF.

The J gene is TRBJ2-1, the V gene TRBV4-3; the D gene is possibly TRBD1 (6 bases). Per the germline V gene, CDR1 is LGHNA and CDR2 is YSLEER. The V end was cut by 0 bases, the J end by 0 bases, with 12 bases between. The CDR3 extends over 17 amino acids. The CDR3 loop is CASSQEGGGSSYNEQFF. CDR3 in DNA: TGCGCCAGCAGCCAAGAAGGGGGTGGGAGCTCCTACAATGAGCAGTTCTTC.

This clone was seen only a few times. The chain couples TRBV29-1 to TRBJ1-1, with a possible D match to TRBD1 (5 bases). CDR1 and CDR2 from the germline V gene are SQVTM and ANQGSEA. V gave up 5 bases and J gave up 6 bases, with 13 bases separating them. This CDR3 region has 12 residues. The DNA for the CDR3 is TGCAGCGTTACTCAGGGTGGGGCTGAAGCTTTCTTT. Protein: CSVTQGGAEAFF.

The V and J genes are TRBV7-9 and TRBJ2-5; 7 bases match TRBD2. V lost 0 bases, J lost 2 bases, and 6 bases stayed unmatched. The CDR3 is 16 amino acids. The germline V gene has CDR1 SEHNR and CDR2 FQNEAQ (reference sequence). In DNA form, the CDR3 reads TGTGCCAGCAGCTTAGCGGGGCGGGAGTGGCAAGAGACCCAGTACTTC. Translated: CASSLAGREWQETQYF.

The chain links TRBV2 to TRBJ2-7, with 9 bases aligning to TRBD2. This CDR3 is built from 15 residues. The germline V gene has CDR1 SNHLY and CDR2 FYNNEI. V lost 5 bases and J lost 3; bases outside the gene matches: 8. CDR3 bases: TGTGCCAGCAGTCTTCCTAGCGGGACTAACTACGAGCAGTACTTC. The encoded protein is CASSLPSGTNYEQYF.

V and J are TRBV11-2 and TRBJ2-7, with TRBD1 identical over 9 bases. V dropped 4 bases and J dropped 7; count of bases not matched to a gene: 8. This CDR3 spans 14 amino acids. Germline V lookup: CDR1 SGHAT, CDR2 FQNNGV. CDR3 loop: CASSSQQGAGEQYF. In DNA form, the CDR3 reads TGTGCCAGCAGCTCCCAACAGGGGGCGGGGGAGCAGTACTTC.

The V gene is TRBV29-1, the J gene TRBJ1-2; D is possibly TRBD1 (5 bases). The CDR3 sequence is 13 residues long. Trimming shortened V by 7 bases and J by 3 bases, and 15 bases separated the two germline ends. The germline CDR1 and CDR2 sequences are SQVTM and ANQGSEA. The CDR3 loop is CSATQRGDYGYTF. The CDR3 DNA reads as TGCAGCGCAACCCAACGGGGGGACTATGGCTACACCTTC.

CDR3 region: CASSALAGGTGANVLTF. Written as DNA, the CDR3 is TGTGCCAGTAGTGCACTAGCGGGGGGAACTGGGGCCAACGTCCTGACTTTC. The chain links TRBV19 to TRBJ2-6, with 12 nucleotides matching TRBD2. Germline V lookup: CDR1 LNHDA, CDR2 SQIVND (reference sequence). After removal of 5 bases from V and 2 bases from J, the junction contained 4 bases not matched to a gene. The CDR3 sequence is 17 residues long.

CDR3 bases: TGTGCCATCAGTGAGTTGAGCCTCTACGAGCAGTACTTC. As protein: CAISELSLYEQYF. The chain has TRBV10-3 and TRBJ2-7, with unresolved D. Trimming took 1 base from V and 3 from J, leaving 7 bases between them. The CDR3 spans 13 residues. The germline gives CDR1 ENHRY, CDR2 SYGVKD.

This chain connects TRBV5-4 to TRBJ2-7; D is unresolved. This CDR3 comprises 14 residues. Germline V gene lookup returns CDR1 SGHNT and CDR2 YYREEE (reference sequence). Trimming removed 4 bases at V and 7 bases at J, with 18 bases between. The CDR3 DNA sequence: TGTGCCAGCAGCCCCGAGGTTGGGTATAGTGAGCAGTACTTC. Protein product: CASSPEVGYSEQYF.

The chain couples TRBV21-1 to TRBJ2-2; the table gives TRBD1 as D, unverified against the DNA. TRBV21-1 is classified as a pseudogene. The CDR3 sequence is 13 residues long. The CDR3 DNA reads TGTGCCAGCAGCAAAGTCAGAACCGGGGAGCTGTTTTTT. This translates into CASSKVRTGELFF.

V is TRBV6-1 and J is TRBJ2-7; 9 bases are shared with TRBD2. In germline, CDR1 is MNHNS, CDR2 SASEGT. This CDR3 region has 14 residues. With 5 bases clipped from V and 3 bases from J, the junction kept 5 bases outside the gene matches. The CDR3 DNA is TGTGCCAGCAGTCTTTTAGCGGGAGACTACGAGCAGTACTTC. Translated: CASSLLAGDYEQYF.

V gene TRBV7-9 combines with J gene TRBJ1-3; a weak D match, TRBD1 (5 bases). CDR1 SEHNR and CDR2 FQNEAQ come from the germline V gene (reference sequence). The CDR3 totals 14 residues. The germline V and J ends were trimmed by 11 bases and 0 bases, with 14 bases remaining between them. Here the CDR3 reads CAGQTGNSGNTIYF. The CDR3 DNA reads TGTGCCGGACAAACAGGCAACTCTGGAAACACCATATATTTT.

As DNA, the CDR3 is TGTGCCAGCATGGACGAAGGGGACAGGGCATTCTCACCCCTCCACTTT. Protein product: CASMDEGDRAFSPLHF. V and J are TRBV2 and TRBJ1-6; 9 nucleotides line up with TRBD1. The CDR3 has 16 residues. Germline V gives CDR1 SNHLY, CDR2 FYNNEI. With 7 bases clipped from V and 10 bases from J, the junction kept 14 bases outside the gene matches. Complete variable domain (other parts from reference TRBV2 and TRBJ1-6): EPEVTQTPSHQVTQMGQEVILRCVPISNHLYFYWYRQILGQKVEFLVSFYNNEISEKSEIFDDQFSVERPDGSNFTLKIRSTKLEDSAMYFCASMDEGDRAFSPLHFGNGTRLTVT.

This chain connects TRBV6-5 to TRBJ1-1; no firm D call. V was trimmed by 8 bases and J by 3 bases, leaving 7 bases between them. Germline lookup yields CDR1 MNHEY and CDR2 SVGAGI. This CDR3 comprises 11 residues. The chain's CDR3 is CASHRDTEAFF. CDR3 DNA: TGTGCCAGCCATCGGGACACTGAAGCTTTCTTT.

This clone has only one observation. The chain combines TRBV6-1 with TRBJ1-3; TRBD1 matches 7 bases. The trim removed 3 bases at V and 2 bases at J, leaving 1 base unmatched. Germline loops: CDR1 MNHNS, CDR2 SASEGT. The CDR3 contains 14 residues. As DNA, the CDR3 is TGTGCCAGCAGTGACGACAGGGCTGGAAACACCATATATTTT. Its protein product is CASSDDRAGNTIYF.

This clone was recorded only once. The chain has TRBV4-3 and TRBJ1-6, with D perhaps TRBD1 (6 bases). Trimming stripped 1 base from V and 10 bases from J, with 11 bases between. The germline CDR1 and CDR2 sequences are LGHNA and YSLEER. The CDR3 runs to 14 residues. The CDR3 nucleotides are TGCGCCAGCAGCCAAGGCCAGGGGAAGTCACCCCTCCACTTT. This translates into CASSQGQGKSPLHF.

On this clone: Within the sample, other DNA sequences also encode this same CDR3. The chain has TRBV7-2 and TRBJ2-5; unclear D gene. The CDR3 totals 14 residues. CDR1 and CDR2 from the germline V gene are SGHTA and FQGNSA. The V end was cut by 1 base, the J end by 5 bases, with 11 bases between. The CDR3 is CASSLGRLVETQYF. DNA of the CDR3: TGTGCCAGCAGCTTAGGGAGACTGGTTGAGACCCAGTACTTC.

DNA for the CDR3: TGTGCCAGCAGCGCGGGACAGAACTTCTATGGCTACACCTTC. Translated: CASSAGQNFYGYTF. The chain uses TRBV2 and TRBJ1-2; 7 positions agree with TRBD1. There are 14 residues in the CDR3. Germline CDR1 SNHLY, CDR2 FYNNEI. The V gene end was trimmed by 6 bases and the J gene end by 4 bases; junction bases not matched to a gene: 8. Looking up the rest from reference TRBV2 and TRBJ1-2 gives the full variable domain: EPEVTQTPSHQVTQMGQEVILRCVPISNHLYFYWYRQILGQKVEFLVSFYNNEISEKSEIFDDQFSVERPDGSNFTLKIRSTKLEDSAMYFCASSAGQNFYGYTFGSGTRLTVV.

The chain couples TRBV4-2 to TRBJ2-1; a possible D gene is TRBD2 (7 bases). Germline assignment: CDR1 LGHNA and CDR2 YNFKEQ. The CDR3 covers 17 residues. V lost 4 bases and J 0 bases, leaving 16 bases between the germline ends. CDR3 amino acids: CASSLRTGGPSYNEQFF. DNA for the CDR3: TGTGCCAGCAGCCTCAGAACGGGGGGCCCCTCCTACAATGAGCAGTTCTTC.

The V and J genes are TRBV11-2 and TRBJ2-1; 9 bases map to TRBD1. CDR1 is SGHAT and CDR2 is FQNNGV in the germline V gene. This CDR3 region has 19 residues. J lost 0 bases, V lost 0 bases, and 9 bases had no gene match. This CDR3 reads CASSLDTGTGSSSYNEQFF. The CDR3 DNA follows: TGTGCCAGCAGCTTAGATACCGGGACAGGGAGCTCCTCCTACAATGAGCAGTTCTTC.